This entry describes one T cell receptor beta chain. Its antigen is currently unknown. This sample was included in a study of cytomegalovirus exposure and HLA in healthy donors. Points from the study as a whole: For cytomegalovirus status, the classifier reportedly gave diagnoses with high specificity and sensitivity. CMV serostatus was the only immune exposure information that was available. Indistinguishability led to the exclusion of some V segments, TRBV6-2 and TRBV6-3 included.

The PCR contained 60 Vbeta and 13 Jbeta primers. Data came from immunoSEQ multiplex PCR; TCRdb stores just in-frame clones and leaves some out. The sample has about 190,000 clones, about 89% seen once. CDR1 and CDR2 from the germline V gene are SGHRS and YFSETQ. CDR3 size: 13 residues. V gave up 3 bases and J gave up 7 bases; unmatched junction bases: 7. Input material: PBMCs. V and J are TRBV5-1 and TRBJ2-7; 7 nucleotides match TRBD1. This TCR was sampled from a man aged 30-40 years in good health and CMV-seronegative. This CDR3 is CASSYGQVWEQYF. CDR3 nucleotides: TGCGCCAGCAGCTACGGACAGGTCTGGGAGCAGTACTTC.